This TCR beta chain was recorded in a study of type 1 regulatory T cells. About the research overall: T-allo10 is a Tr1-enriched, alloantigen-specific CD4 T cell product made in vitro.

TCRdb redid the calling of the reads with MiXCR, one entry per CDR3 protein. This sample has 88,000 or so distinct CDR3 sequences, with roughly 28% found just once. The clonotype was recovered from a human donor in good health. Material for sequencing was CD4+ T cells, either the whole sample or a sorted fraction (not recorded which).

CDR3 bases: TGTGCCAGCAGCTTTTTTGAAGAGACCCAGTACTTC. It codes for CASSFFEETQYF. The chain couples TRBV11-2 to TRBJ2-5; no clear D. Germline V gene sequence: CDR1 SGHAT, CDR2 FQNNGV. This CDR3 is built from 12 residues. Trimming pared 3 bases from V and 3 bases from J, leaving 5 bases between.